This passage covers 13 T cell receptor beta chains from one sample sequenced in a study of post-analysis software for immune sequencing data (dated by TCRdb to between 2015 and 2016). Study-wide findings and limitations: Patients showed significantly higher frequencies than controls for roughly five TRBV segments, among them TRBV5-6, TRBV5-1 and TRBV20-1.

Library preparation used PCR. TCRdb lists the instrument as Illumina HiSeq 2500. To reduce PCR and sequencing biases, unique molecular identifiers were built into the TCR beta cDNA libraries. In-frame beta chains were kept once TCRdb had trimmed the public reads at Q25 with fastp and called clones with MiXCR. Each entry merges the rows of one CDR3 protein and shows their most common DNA and genes. The sample records approximately 150,000 distinct CDR3 sequences, 30% of which are singletons. Roughly 1.6% of the sample rests with the top ten. Their recognized antigens are unknown. Sequencing was performed on blood. These receptors originate from a girl aged 5-17 years with multiple sclerosis.

A few counts support this clonotype. The rearrangement joins TRBV12-3 or TRBV12-4 to TRBJ1-6; 7 bases fit TRBD1. The CDR3 is 16 residues long. The ends lost 5 bases at V and 10 bases at J; junction bases unmatched: 14. CDR3 protein: CASSRIRDRGPSPLHF. The DNA of the CDR3 is TGTGCCAGCAGTAGAATCCGGGACAGAGGGCCCTCACCCCTCCACTTT.

Many counts were recorded for this clonotype. The chain carries TRBV10-2 and TRBJ2-7; no definite D call. The CDR3 extends over 13 amino acids. Trimming took off 7 bases at V and 1 base at J, with 11 bases between the two ends. In germline, CDR1 is WSHSY, CDR2 SAAADI. CDR3: CASTSRVSYEQYF. DNA of the CDR3: TGCGCCAGCACGAGTCGGGTTTCCTACGAGCAGTACTTC.

The J gene is TRBJ1-2, the V gene TRBV7-8; D not certain. CDR3 length equals 21 residues. Trimming stripped 0 bases from V and 0 bases from J, with 26 bases between. The germline CDR1 and CDR2 sequences are SGHVS and FQNEAQ. The CDR3 sequence: CASSLAYAFYTYQEANYGYTF. The CDR3 nucleotides read TGTGCCAGCAGCTTAGCTTATGCGTTTTATACGTACCAGGAAGCTAACTATGGCTACACCTTC.

About this clonotype: A much larger clone differs from this one at a single base, so this may be a read error. This chain uses TRBV28 with TRBJ2-1; D unclear. The DNA end favors TRBJ2-7, so the J call may be wrong. This CDR3 contains 14 residues. Per the germline V gene, CDR1 is MDHEN and CDR2 is SYDVKM. This chain's CDR3 is CASTKRTTYNEQYF. As DNA, the CDR3 is TGTGCCAGCACTAAGAGAACCACCTACAATGAGCAGTACTTC.

For this clonotype: Just one base apart from a much larger clone, this may be a read error. The rearrangement links TRBV20-1 to TRBJ2-5, with D possibly matching TRBD2 (7 bases). Gene TRBJ2-7 matches the end of the DNA better, so the J call may be wrong. The CDR3 runs to 15 residues. Germline CDR1 is DFQATT and CDR2 is SNEGSKA (reference sequence). The CDR3 loop reads CSARERGGSQHEQYF. CDR3 DNA sequence: TGCAGTGCTAGAGAAAGGGGGGGCAGTCAGCACGAGCAGTACTTC.

This clonotype turned up a few times. In DNA form, the CDR3 reads TGTGCCAGCTCGTCCGGGGGCGCGGACACTGAAGCTTTCTTT. It translates to CASSSGGADTEAFF. The gene calls are TRBV18 and TRBJ1-1; D may be TRBD1 (6 bases). Trimming pared 6 bases from V and 3 bases from J, leaving 14 bases between. CDR3 length equals 14 residues. The germline V gene has CDR1 KGHSH and CDR2 LQKENI.

Comment on this clonotype: A read error may be the cause here, since a much bigger clone is one base away. This chain joins TRBV12-3 or TRBV12-4 and TRBJ1-2; no reliable D call. The CDR3 consists of 13 residues. DNA for the CDR3: TGTGTCAGCAGTCCGCGGATAGACTATGGCTACACCTTC. It encodes CVSSPRIDYGYTF.

This clonotype was picked up many times. V gene TRBV30 combines with J gene TRBJ2-7; D gene uncertain. Germline V lookup: CDR1 GTSNPN, CDR2 SVGIG (reference sequence). V gave up 1 base and J gave up 3 bases, with 7 bases separating them. This CDR3 comprises 12 residues. CDR3 sequence: CAWSEWNYEQYF. Here the CDR3 DNA reads TGTGCCTGGAGTGAATGGAACTACGAGCAGTACTTC.

As regards this clonotype: Sequence at one end of the junction differs from germline and may be a read error. The rearrangement links TRBV5-1 to TRBJ1-1; D is uncertain. Germline values: CDR1 SGHRS, CDR2 YFSETQ. CDR3 size: 15 residues. CDR3 sequence reads: CVSSPTLSLNTEAFF. CDR3 bases: TGCGTCAGCAGCCCCACTCTGTCCCTGAACACTGAAGCTTTCTTT.

This clonotype came up many times. The V call is TRBV29-1, the J call TRBJ1-2; 7 bases fit TRBD1. From germline, CDR1 is SQVTM and CDR2 ANQGSEA. There are 13 residues in the CDR3. With 6 bases clipped from V and 4 bases from J, the junction kept 8 bases outside the gene matches. CDR3 bases: TGCAGCGTGCCGCAGGGGGGGACCTATGGCTACACCTTC. It translates to CSVPQGGTYGYTF.

This clonotype was observed a handful of times. This chain connects TRBV20-1 to TRBJ2-7; a weak D match, TRBD2 (6 bases). The V gene's germline CDR1 is DFQATT and CDR2 SNEGSKA (reference sequence). The CDR3 totals 13 residues. V was clipped by 6 bases and J by 4 bases, with 16 bases between them. The CDR3 DNA reads TGCAGTGCCGACCTGGAGGGCCGGTACGAGCAGTACTTC. The encoded protein is CSADLEGRYEQYF.

This clonotype was recorded at least ten times. The rearrangement links TRBV9 to TRBJ2-3; tentative D call: TRBD1 (5 bases). V dropped 4 bases and J dropped 0 bases, with 15 bases sitting between them. This CDR3 region has 16 residues. In germline, CDR1 is SGDLS, CDR2 YYNGEE. The CDR3 loop reads CASSSPGLSSTDTQYF. DNA of the CDR3: TGTGCCAGCAGCTCCCCAGGGCTATCTAGCACAGATACGCAGTATTTT.

This chain links TRBV28 with TRBJ1-2, with D tentatively TRBD1 (6 bases). The CDR3 loop spans 15 amino acids. The V and J ends lost 7 bases and 5 bases respectively, with 20 bases between them. Germline V CDR1 and CDR2: MDHEN, SYDVKM. The CDR3 loop reads CASTRRAWTAYGYTF. CDR3 bases: TGTGCCAGCACCCGGAGGGCCTGGACAGCTTATGGCTACACCTTC.